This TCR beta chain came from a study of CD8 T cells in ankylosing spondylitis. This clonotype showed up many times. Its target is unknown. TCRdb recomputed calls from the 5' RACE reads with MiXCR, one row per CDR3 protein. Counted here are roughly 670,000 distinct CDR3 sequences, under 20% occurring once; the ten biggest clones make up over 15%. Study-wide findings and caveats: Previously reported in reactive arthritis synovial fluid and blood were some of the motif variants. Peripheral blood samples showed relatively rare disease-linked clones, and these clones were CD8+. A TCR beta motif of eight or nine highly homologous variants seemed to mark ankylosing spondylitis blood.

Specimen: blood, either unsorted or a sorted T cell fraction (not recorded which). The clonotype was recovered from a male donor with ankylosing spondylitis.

The CDR3 protein is CASSLASRTYEQYF. In DNA form, the CDR3 reads TGTGCCAGCAGTTTAGCAAGTCGGACCTACGAGCAGTACTTC. The chain has TRBV27 and TRBJ2-7; D unresolved. The CDR3 runs to 14 residues. V was pared by 2 bases and J by 2 bases, with 10 bases between. The V gene's germline CDR1 is MNHEY and CDR2 SMNVEV (reference sequence).